The T cell receptor (beta chain) described here comes from a study of cytomegalovirus exposure and HLA in healthy donors. Trimming at V came to 8 bases and at J to 2 bases, leaving 10 bases not matched to a gene. CDR1 is MNHNS, CDR2 SASEGT, per germline. CDR3 length: 15 amino acids. The repertoire was sequenced with immunoSEQ multiplex PCR; TCRdb's copy has only in-frame clones and lacks some. The sample shows some 250,000 clones, approximately 86% of them seen only once. The J gene is TRBJ2-7, the V gene TRBV6-1; 9 bases are a match to TRBD1. The sample taken for sequencing was PBMCs. The receptor comes from a woman aged 25 to 39 in good health and CMV-seropositive. The CDR3 sequence: CASRDYRDRAYEQYF. The DNA of the CDR3 is TGTGCCAGCCGAGACTACCGGGACAGGGCCTACGAGCAGTACTTC.